The 22 T cell receptor beta chains below were found in one sample sequenced in a study of blood T cell repertoires in COVID-19. The repertoire was sequenced with immunoSEQ multiplex PCR; TCRdb's copy has only in-frame clones and lacks some. Seen here are 200,000 to 300,000 clones, over 75% observed once, and the top ten hold 2.5% to 4%. The sequenced material came from PBMCs or T cells enriched from blood (not recorded which). These TCRs come from a woman in her thirties or forties who had been exposed to COVID-19.

The CDR3: CASSEAQGAQGYGYTF. The CDR3 bases are TGTGCCAGCAGTGAAGCACAGGGGGCTCAGGGGTATGGCTACACCTTC. The rearrangement links TRBV6-1 to TRBJ1-2; 9 bases match TRBD1. With 0 bases clipped from V and 5 bases from J, the junction kept 7 bases outside the gene matches. The germline V gene encodes CDR1 MNHNS and CDR2 SASEGT. This CDR3 is built from 16 residues.

This clone showed up just once. V and J are TRBV6-2 or TRBV6-3 and TRBJ2-2, with TRBD1 matching over 9 bases. The CDR3 totals 16 residues. Germline V lookup: CDR1 MNHEY, CDR2 SVGEGT. Trimming at V came to 4 bases and at J to 4 bases, leaving 7 bases not matched to a gene. The CDR3 loop is CASSSRGQGITGELFF. Written as DNA, the CDR3 is TGTGCCAGCAGTTCCCGGGGACAGGGAATCACCGGGGAGCTGTTTTTT.

The chain recombines TRBV7-9 with TRBJ1-2, with 7 bases identical to TRBD1. This CDR3 comprises 16 residues. With 5 bases clipped from V and 0 bases from J, the junction kept 9 bases outside the gene matches. Germline V gene data show CDR1 as SEHNR and CDR2 as FQNEAQ (reference sequence). The CDR3 protein is CASSPARDSPNYGYTF. The DNA for the CDR3 is TGTGCCAGCAGCCCGGCCCGGGACAGCCCTAACTATGGCTACACCTTC. Full variable domain (missing parts from reference TRBV7-9 and TRBJ1-2): DTGVSQNPRHKITKRGQNVTFRCDPISEHNRLYWYRQTLGQGPEFLTYFQNEAQLEKSRLLSDRFSAERPKGSFSTLEIQRTEQGDSAMYLCASSPARDSPNYGYTFGSGTRLTVV.

The V gene is TRBV29-1, the J gene TRBJ2-1; 10 nucleotides line up with TRBD2. V dropped 1 base and J dropped 8; count of bases not matched to a gene: 8. CDR1 is SQVTM and CDR2 is ANQGSEA in the germline V gene. The CDR3 length is 15 residues. The CDR3 sequence: CSVEGPSGSLYEQFF. DNA of the CDR3: TGCAGCGTTGAAGGGCCTAGCGGGAGCCTGTATGAGCAGTTCTTC.

This chain connects TRBV7-3 to TRBJ1-1; the match to TRBD1 covers 8 bases. This CDR3 region has 15 residues. Trimming cost V 3 bases and J 3 bases; bases outside gene matches: 6. Per germline, CDR1 SGHTA and CDR2 FQGTGA. CDR3 sequence reads: CASSLHGQGHTEAFF. The CDR3 DNA sequence: TGTGCCAGCAGCTTGCATGGACAGGGACACACTGAAGCTTTCTTT.

This clone was seen only a few times. Written as DNA, the CDR3 is TGTGCCAGCAGGGTATATCGGGGGAGCACAGATACGCAGTATTTT. Amino acids: CASRVYRGSTDTQYF. The chain recombines TRBV5-8 with TRBJ2-3; D is perhaps TRBD2 (6 bases). The CDR3 sequence is 15 residues long. V was cut by 5 bases and J by 0 bases, with 13 bases left in between. Germline V gives CDR1 SGHTS, CDR2 YDEGEE.

The chain links TRBV7-9 to TRBJ2-1; no clear D. Germline V gives CDR1 SEHNR, CDR2 FQNEAQ (reference sequence). V was pared by 4 bases and J by 5 bases, with 6 bases between. This CDR3 comprises 12 residues. CDR3 DNA sequence: TGTGCCAGCAGCTGGAGAAACAATGAGCAGTTCTTC. Its protein product is CASSWRNNEQFF.

This clone was picked up one time. V gene TRBV2 combines with J gene TRBJ2-5; 8 positions match TRBD1. Trimming cost V 7 bases and J 2 bases; bases outside gene matches: 6. This CDR3 has 14 residues. Germline assignment: CDR1 SNHLY and CDR2 FYNNEI. The CDR3 sequence is CASKAGTGQETQYF. For the CDR3, the DNA is TGTGCCAGCAAAGCCGGGACAGGACAAGAGACCCAGTACTTC.

The V call is TRBV7-3, the J call TRBJ2-2, with 13 bases identical to TRBD2. Germline V gene sequence: CDR1 SGHTA, CDR2 FQGTGA. The CDR3 has 20 amino acids. The trim removed 1 base at V and 0 bases at J, leaving 8 bases unmatched. The CDR3 DNA reads TGTGCCAGCAGCTTAAAACTACTAGCGGGAGGGGTGACGAACACCGGGGAGCTGTTTTTT. Translation gives CASSLKLLAGGVTNTGELFF.

The chain joins TRBV27 to TRBJ2-1; 7 bases line up with TRBD2. This CDR3 region has 13 residues. The germline V gene has CDR1 MNHEY and CDR2 SMNVEV (reference sequence). V gave up 5 bases and J gave up 7 bases; unmatched junction bases: 5. DNA of the CDR3: TGTGCCAGCAGTCCCCGCGGGAGTAATGAGCAGTTCTTC. The encoded protein is CASSPRGSNEQFF.

V gene TRBV18 combines with J gene TRBJ2-1, with 9 positions matching TRBD2. CDR3 length: 16 residues. The germline V gene has CDR1 KGHSH and CDR2 LQKENI. Trimming at V came to 5 bases and at J to 7 bases, leaving 12 bases not matched to a gene. CDR3 protein: CASSALAGLAGNEQFF. DNA of the CDR3: TGTGCCAGCTCAGCCCTAGCGGGGCTGGCAGGGAATGAGCAGTTCTTC.

Regarding this clone: The junction departs from germline at one end; a sequencing error may be responsible. The CDR3 protein is CASSLLGQGGNSPLHF. CDR3 in DNA: TGTGCCAGCAGCTTGTTGGGGCAGGGAGGTAATTCACCCCTCCACTTT. The V and J genes are TRBV5-1 and TRBJ1-6; D may be TRBD1 (5 bases). CDR1 is SGHRS and CDR2 is YFSETQ in the germline V gene. This CDR3 region has 16 residues.

The CDR3 coding sequence is TGTGCCAGCAGCCAAGATGTTCCCAGAGGGCGTCAGCCCCAGCATTTT. It encodes CASSQDVPRGRQPQHF. The chain recombines TRBV3-1 (or the pseudogene TRBV3-2) with TRBJ1-5; D not resolved. Per the germline V gene, CDR1 is LGHDT and CDR2 is YNNKEL (reference sequence). Trimming pared 0 bases from V and 6 bases from J, leaving 15 bases between. The CDR3 runs 16 residues.

The rearrangement joins TRBV7-2 to TRBJ2-3, with TRBD2 identical over 10 bases. The CDR3 contains 18 residues. Germline V gene data show CDR1 as SGHTA and CDR2 as FQGNSA. The ends lost 5 bases at V and 5 bases at J; junction bases unmatched: 16. CDR3 coding DNA: TGTGCCAGCAGCATCCAAAGCGGGGGGGCAGGGAAAGTAGATACGCAGTATTTT. Encoded protein: CASSIQSGGAGKVDTQYF.

This chain joins TRBV6-5 and TRBJ1-5; no clear D. Trimming took off 6 bases at V and 3 bases at J, with 9 bases between the two ends. This CDR3 is built from 13 residues. Per the germline V gene, CDR1 is MNHEY and CDR2 is SVGAGI. The chain's CDR3 is CASSRTSNQPQHF. The CDR3 nucleotides are TGTGCCAGCAGCAGGACTTCCAATCAGCCCCAGCATTTT.

V gene TRBV6-5 combines with J gene TRBJ2-1; 9 positions match TRBD2. Germline trimming cut 4 bases from V and 6 bases from J; bases unmatched to any gene: 7. Germline V gene sequence: CDR1 MNHEY, CDR2 SVGAGI. The CDR3 spans 15 residues. For the CDR3, the DNA is TGTGCCAGCAGTTCGTGGCAGACTAGCGGCAATGAGCAGTTCTTC. Translation: CASSSWQTSGNEQFF.

This clone was counted many times. The rearrangement uses TRBV19 and TRBJ1-2; 7 bases are shared with TRBD1. The CDR3 loop spans 13 amino acids. Germline CDR1 LNHDA, CDR2 SQIVND (reference sequence). V lost 8 bases to trimming and J lost 2 bases; unmatched junction nucleotides: 5. The CDR3: CASQTGSNYGYTF. The CDR3 nucleotides read TGTGCCAGTCAGACAGGGAGCAACTATGGCTACACCTTC. Complete variable domain (other parts from reference TRBV19 and TRBJ1-2): DGGITQSPKYLFRKEGQNVTLSCEQNLNHDAMYWYRQDPGQGLRLIYYSQIVNDFQKGDIAEGYSVSREKKESFPLTVTSAQKNPTAFYLCASQTGSNYGYTFGSGTRLTVV.

This clone was seen a few times. J is TRBJ2-7 and V is TRBV19; D possibly corresponds to TRBD1 (6 bases). Germline values: CDR1 LNHDA, CDR2 SQIVND (reference sequence). The CDR3 totals 14 residues. Trimming shortened V by 8 bases and J by 5 bases, and 19 bases separated the two germline ends. The CDR3 DNA follows: TGTGCCAGTTCGATCCGGGACACACAGGACGAGCAGTACTTC. Encoded protein: CASSIRDTQDEQYF.

The DNA of the CDR3 is TGTGCCAGCAGCTTGGCGCCTGCTGAGTCCTACGAGCAGTACTTC. Its translation is CASSLAPAESYEQYF. The V and J genes are TRBV5-6 and TRBJ2-7; no definite D call. The V and J ends lost 0 bases and 1 base respectively, with 11 bases between them. The V gene's germline CDR1 is SGHDT and CDR2 YYEEEE. This CDR3 is 15 amino acids long.

The rearrangement links TRBV10-3 to TRBJ1-6, with 9 bases identical to TRBD1. Looked up from germline, CDR1 is ENHRY and CDR2 is SYGVKD. The CDR3 runs to 16 residues. Trimming removed 7 bases from V and 3 bases from J; junction bases left unmatched: 7. CDR3 nucleotides: TGTGCCATCACAGGGCGGACAGGGGACTATAATTCACCCCTCCACTTT. Translation: CAITGRTGDYNSPLHF.

The gene calls are TRBV28 and TRBJ2-5; D remains ambiguous. Looked up from germline, CDR1 is MDHEN and CDR2 is SYDVKM. V was trimmed by 4 bases and J by 4 bases, leaving 16 bases between them. The CDR3 covers 15 residues. CDR3 sequence reads: CASSSNPNTAETQYF. The DNA of the CDR3 is TGTGCCAGCAGTTCAAACCCTAATACAGCAGAGACCCAGTACTTC.

The chain couples TRBV6-5 to TRBJ2-1, with D uncertain. The CDR3 has 15 residues. Germline assignment: CDR1 MNHEY and CDR2 SVGAGI. V gave up 2 bases and J gave up 5 bases, with 13 bases separating them. CDR3 protein: CASSYRLELHNEQFF. CDR3 DNA: TGTGCCAGCAGTTACAGGCTAGAACTTCACAATGAGCAGTTCTTC.